Presented here are 24 T cell receptor beta chains from one specimen sequenced in a study of response to subunit inactivated influenza vaccine (dated by TCRdb to between 2017 and 2018). Library preparation was by RT-PCR. The sample was run on an Illumina HiSeq 2500. TCRdb trimmed the raw reads at Q25, called clones with MiXCR and kept productive beta chains. One record per CDR3 amino acid sequence lists the most common genes and DNA. The sample yields around 850,000 distinct CDR3 sequences; less than 20% were counted once. Of the sample, roughly 11% falls within the top ten clones. Here the sequenced sample was PBMCs from blood, taken less than 6 days after vaccination. The receptors originated from a man between 45 and 60 years old who received an inactivated influenza vaccine. Donor details come from another sample of the same person, matched by shared clones.

This clonotype was observed a few times. This chain connects TRBV20-1 to TRBJ2-2; tentative D call: TRBD1 (6 bases). This CDR3 is built from 13 residues. V was cut by 6 bases and J by 2 bases, with 10 bases left in between. Germline CDR1 reads DFQATT; CDR2 reads SNEGSKA (reference sequence). The CDR3 nucleotides are TGCAGTGCCTCGGGACACAACACCGGGGAGCTGTTTTTT. Translated: CSASGHNTGELFF.

This clonotype was counted a few times. The genes are TRBV6-1 and TRBJ2-1, with 9 bases identical to TRBD1. This CDR3 region has 14 residues. V gave up 5 bases and J gave up 7 bases; unmatched junction bases: 6. Germline V gives CDR1 MNHNS, CDR2 SASEGT. CDR3 sequence: CASSKWTGVNEQFF. Here the CDR3 DNA reads TGTGCCAGCAGTAAATGGACAGGGGTGAATGAGCAGTTCTTC.

The chain carries TRBV5-6 and TRBJ2-3; no firm D call. The germline gives CDR1 SGHDT, CDR2 YYEEEE. V lost 1 base and J 7 bases, leaving 7 bases between the germline ends. The CDR3 is 12 amino acids. The CDR3 region is CASSLPSYTQYF. The CDR3 bases are TGTGCCAGCAGCTTGCCCAGTTATACGCAGTATTTT.

The gene calls are TRBV28 and TRBJ2-7; unclear D gene. The CDR3 spans 12 residues. V was shortened by 8 bases and J by 6 bases, with 14 bases between the two germline ends. The germline gives CDR1 MDHEN, CDR2 SYDVKM. The CDR3 DNA is TGTGCCAGCGCAATCAGAGGACGCGAGCAGTACTTC. This codes for CASAIRGREQYF.

This clonotype was seen repeatedly, ten times or more. The V call is TRBV11-2, the J call TRBJ2-3; TRBD2 matches 7 bases. Germline CDR1 is SGHAT and CDR2 is FQNNGV. This CDR3 has 17 amino acids. Trimming cost V 2 bases and J 5 bases; bases outside gene matches: 13. Here the CDR3 DNA reads TGTGCCAGCAGCTTAATTAGCGGGCCTTGGACGGGAGATACGCAGTATTTT. Amino acid sequence: CASSLISGPWTGDTQYF.

The CDR3 bases are TGCAGTGCCCGAAGTGGGGCCCAGCATTTT. This gives the protein CSARSGAQHF. The rearrangement links TRBV20-1 to TRBJ1-5, with unresolved D. Germline CDR1 DFQATT, CDR2 SNEGSKA (reference sequence). CDR3 length: 10 amino acids. The V end lost 6 bases, the J end lost 11 bases, and 11 bases lay between the germline ends.

J is TRBJ2-7 and V is TRBV29-1, with TRBD2 matching over 7 bases. Germline V gives CDR1 SQVTM, CDR2 ANQGSEA. There are 15 residues in the CDR3. The J segment lost 2 bases and the V segment lost 4 bases, leaving 11 bases of the junction unmatched. CDR3 protein: CSVGGGDLATYEQYF. The CDR3 nucleotides are TGCAGCGTTGGGGGGGGAGATCTAGCGACCTACGAGCAGTACTTC.

This clonotype showed up many times. The chain joins TRBV20-1 to TRBJ2-1, with 7 bases fitting TRBD2. Trimming took 0 bases from V and 11 from J; bases not matched to a gene: 10. This CDR3 region has 14 residues. CDR1 is DFQATT and CDR2 is SNEGSKA in the germline V gene (reference sequence). The DNA of the CDR3 is TGCAGTGCTAGAGATGTAAGCGGGGAAGCCAAGCAGTTCTTC. This codes for CSARDVSGEAKQFF.

This chain connects TRBV5-1 to TRBJ1-1; no firm D call. Germline CDR1 is SGHRS and CDR2 is YFSETQ. Trimming removed 0 bases from V and 1 base from J, with 10 bases in between. CDR3 length equals 15 residues. The CDR3: CASSLELAKNTEAFF. CDR3 nucleotide sequence: TGCGCCAGCAGCTTGGAACTCGCCAAGAACACTGAAGCTTTCTTT.

This clonotype was detected many times. The rearrangement uses TRBV11-2 and TRBJ2-6, with TRBD1 as a possible D gene (6 bases). V lost 5 bases and J 1 base, leaving 18 bases between the germline ends. Germline V gives CDR1 SGHAT, CDR2 FQNNGV. The CDR3 spans 18 residues. This CDR3 is CASSRQTGPGSGANVLTF. Written as DNA, the CDR3 is TGTGCCAGCAGCAGGCAGACAGGCCCGGGATCTGGGGCCAACGTCCTGACTTTC.

The chain couples TRBV25-1 to TRBJ2-1; TRBD2 aligns across 9 bases. The CDR3 has 15 residues. V lost 7 bases to trimming and J lost 4 bases; unmatched junction nucleotides: 8. The germline V gene has CDR1 MGHDK and CDR2 SYGVNS. The chain's CDR3 is CASNRAGGAYNEQFF. CDR3 nucleotides: TGTGCCAGCAACCGAGCGGGAGGCGCGTACAATGAGCAGTTCTTC.

The genes are TRBV5-8 and TRBJ2-7, with D perhaps assigned TRBD1 or TRBD2 (5 bases each). The CDR3 is 15 amino acids. The ends were cut back, 1 base at V and 7 bases at J, with 18 bases in the middle. Germline V gene lookup returns CDR1 SGHTS and CDR2 YDEGEE. CDR3 amino acids: CASSLSWTPGEEQYF. DNA of the CDR3: TGTGCCAGCAGCTTGTCGTGGACACCCGGGGAGGAGCAGTACTTC.

This clonotype was seen a few times. J is TRBJ2-3 and V is TRBV6-2 or TRBV6-3; perhaps TRBD1 as D (6 bases). V was cut by 6 bases and J by 4 bases, with 14 bases left in between. The CDR3 spans 14 residues. The germline V gene encodes CDR1 MNHEY and CDR2 SVGEGT. CDR3 DNA: TGTGCCAGCAGCCAAGACAGGATCGCAGATACGCAGTATTTT. This codes for CASSQDRIADTQYF.

V usage is TRBV20-1 and J usage is TRBJ1-2; a possible D gene is TRBD1 (5 bases). Germline V CDR1 and CDR2: DFQATT, SNEGSKA (reference sequence). The V and J ends lost 0 bases and 2 bases respectively, with 13 bases between them. This CDR3 comprises 15 residues. The CDR3 reads CSARDRMWGNYGYTF. The CDR3 nucleotides read TGCAGTGCTAGAGATCGTATGTGGGGGAACTATGGCTACACCTTC.

This clonotype was observed many times. V is TRBV12-3 or TRBV12-4 and J is TRBJ2-7; D could derive from TRBD1 or TRBD2 (5 bases each). The CDR3 is made up of 13 amino acids. Trimming stripped 6 bases from V and 2 bases from J, with 11 bases between. The CDR3 region is CASRGTLTYEQYF. The CDR3 nucleotides are TGTGCCAGCAGGGGGACGTTGACCTACGAGCAGTACTTC.

There are a few counts of this clonotype. V usage is TRBV5-5 and J usage is TRBJ2-5, with TRBD2 as a possible D gene (7 bases). From germline, CDR1 is SGHKS and CDR2 YYEKEE (reference sequence). Trimming removed 0 bases at V and 1 base at J, with 13 bases between. The CDR3 sequence is 16 residues long. CDR3 nucleotides: TGTGCCAGCAGCTTGGTTCGGGGGGCAAGCCAAGAGACCCAGTACTTC. It translates to CASSLVRGASQETQYF.

This clonotype was counted ten times or more. The chain carries TRBV15 and TRBJ2-2, with D unresolved. Trimming stripped 0 bases from V and 4 bases from J, with 12 bases between. CDR1 and CDR2 from the germline V gene are LNHNV and YYDKDF (reference sequence). The CDR3 is 16 amino acids. In nucleotides, the CDR3 is TGTGCCACCAGCAGAGATTCGAGAGTGGTCACCGGGGAGCTGTTTTTT. Translation gives CATSRDSRVVTGELFF.

V is TRBV4-3 and J is TRBJ2-1; tentative D call: TRBD2 (7 bases). The CDR3 runs to 17 residues. Germline values: CDR1 LGHNA, CDR2 YSLEER. V gave up 5 bases and J gave up 4 bases, with 21 bases separating them. The CDR3 sequence is CASSGKGGGTPYNEQFF. In nucleotides, the CDR3 is TGCGCCAGCAGCGGTAAGGGGGGGGGAACCCCATACAATGAGCAGTTCTTC.

This clonotype occurred a few times. V is TRBV10-2 and J is TRBJ2-2, with a tentative D call TRBD1 (5 bases). Between the trimmed V and J ends, which lost 2 bases and 4 bases, there was a span of 11 bases. There are 15 residues in the CDR3. CDR1 WSHSY and CDR2 SAAADI come from the germline V gene. In DNA, the CDR3 is TGCGCCAGCAGTGAGGAGACAGATACCACCGGGGAGCTGTTTTTT. It is translated as CASSEETDTTGELFF.

The chain links TRBV25-1 to TRBJ2-7; a possible D gene is TRBD2 (5 bases). This CDR3 contains 13 residues. The germline V and J ends were trimmed by 6 bases and 1 base, with 10 bases remaining between them. Looked up from germline, CDR1 is MGHDK and CDR2 is SYGVNS. The CDR3 nucleotides are TGTGCCAGCAGGCAACCGGGGTCCTACGAGCAGTACTTC. Translated: CASRQPGSYEQYF.

Details on this clonotype: One end of the junction fails to match germline, which may point to a read error. The chain combines TRBV28 with TRBJ2-7, with D unclear. CDR3 length equals 14 residues. CDR1 and CDR2 (germline): MDHEN, SYDVKM. CDR3 nucleotides: TGTGCCGGCAGTTCCCCATCTCGATGGGTGGAGCAGTACTTC. This encodes CAGSSPSRWVEQYF.

The V and J genes are TRBV7-2 and TRBJ2-2; D may be TRBD1 (6 bases). Germline V gene lookup returns CDR1 SGHTA and CDR2 FQGNSA. The CDR3 has 17 amino acids. Trimming removed 5 bases from V and 7 bases from J, with 23 bases in between. Here the CDR3 reads CASSLGMGALEGGELFF. CDR3 sequence (DNA): TGTGCCAGCAGCCTAGGGATGGGGGCGTTGGAAGGCGGGGAGCTGTTTTTT.

At least ten counts were recorded for this clonotype. V gene TRBV12-3 or TRBV12-4 combines with J gene TRBJ2-1, with D uncertain. V lost 4 bases and J 6 bases, leaving 7 bases between the germline ends. The CDR3 is 12 residues long. The CDR3 loop is CASSWTANEQFF. The CDR3 bases are TGTGCCAGCAGTTGGACGGCCAATGAGCAGTTCTTC.

Ten or more counts support this clonotype. V is TRBV2 and J is TRBJ2-3; 7 bases line up with TRBD1. This CDR3 has 14 amino acids. The germline CDR1 and CDR2 sequences are SNHLY and FYNNEI. Unmatched junction bases numbered 9, after V lost 6 bases and J lost 6 bases. Written as DNA, the CDR3 is TGTGCCAGCAGGAGGGACAGCTCACCGGATACGCAGTATTTT. Protein: CASRRDSSPDTQYF.